This passage covers 4 T cell receptor beta chains from one sample sequenced in a study of T cell responses to AZD1222 COVID-19 vaccine. Clones were sequenced by immunoSEQ multiplex PCR, and TCRdb holds only the in-frame ones, with some missing. The table shows around 130,000 clones, with more than 85% occurring only once. The material was peripheral blood, obtained 28 days after the second AZD1222 dose. The receptors stem from an adult who received the AZD1222 COVID-19 vaccine.

The chain has TRBV5-1 and TRBJ1-5, with 9 nucleotides matching TRBD1. The CDR3 contains 14 residues. Germline assignment: CDR1 SGHRS and CDR2 YFSETQ. V lost 4 bases to trimming and J lost 4 bases; unmatched junction nucleotides: 3. Here the CDR3 reads CASSPGTGNQPQHF. CDR3 coding DNA: TGCGCCAGCAGCCCTGGGACAGGGAATCAGCCCCAGCATTTT.

This clone has a handful of counts. The V and J genes are TRBV30 and TRBJ1-2; TRBD1 matches at 7 bases. This CDR3 region has 17 residues. Unmatched junction bases numbered 21, after V lost 7 bases and J lost 4 bases. CDR1 is GTSNPN, CDR2 SVGIG, per germline (reference sequence). The CDR3 sequence is CASDATGSGGRLYGYTF. CDR3 DNA sequence: TGTGCCTCTGACGCGACCGGTTCAGGGGGACGGCTCTATGGCTACACCTTC. Variable domain in full (rest from reference TRBV30 and TRBJ1-2): SQTIHQWPATLVQPVGSPLSLECTVEGTSNPNLYWYRQAAGRGLQLLFYSVGIGQISSEVPQNLSASRPQDRQFILSSKKLLLSDSGFYLCASDATGSGGRLYGYTFGSGTRLTVV.

A few counts support this clone. The chain employs TRBV29-1 and TRBJ1-1; D gene ambiguous. The germline gives CDR1 SQVTM, CDR2 ANQGSEA. The CDR3 is made up of 13 amino acids. Trimming left V 3 bases short and J 1 base short, with 9 bases between. The CDR3 sequence is CSVDRRPNTEAFF. DNA of the CDR3: TGCAGCGTTGACCGCAGGCCGAACACTGAAGCTTTCTTT.

The chain couples TRBV11-2 to TRBJ2-1; either TRBD1 or TRBD2 may fit D (5 bases each). The germline CDR1 and CDR2 sequences are SGHAT and FQNNGV. The CDR3 spans 14 residues. V was cut by 1 base and J by 14 bases, with 18 bases left in between. In DNA form, the CDR3 reads TGTGCCAGCAGCTTAGGCCCAACCGGGACCATCGAGTTCTTC. Translation gives CASSLGPTGTIEFF.